This T cell receptor (beta chain) was sequenced for a study of beta chain features in type 1 diabetes. The V gene lost 6 bases and the J gene lost 2 bases, with 10 bases spanning the gap. The CDR3 runs 14 residues. In germline, CDR1 is SGHTA, CDR2 FQGTGA. Broader study findings: Among patients with Type 1 diabetes, TCRB CDR3s were moderately but significantly shorter in every one of the four CD4+ subsets. Compared to healthy donors, patients appeared to have naive, central memory and Treg TCRB repertoires that were more alike.

This clone was seen at least ten times. What it binds is not known. The isolated RNA, all of it, was reverse transcribed, so expressed TCRB transcripts were what got sequenced. Profiling relied on immunoSEQ multiplex PCR, and the TCRdb table lists in-frame clones only, not all of them. The table records around 340,000 clones, around 8% of them present only once. The TCR sequence derives from a woman aged 18 to 35 in good health. The sequencing input was central memory CD4+ T cells from blood. The chain has TRBV7-3 and TRBJ2-2; D is perhaps TRBD1 or TRBD2 (5 bases each). The CDR3 DNA is TGTGCCAGCAGTAGGGACGCCAACACCGGGGAGCTGTTTTTT. This gives the protein CASSRDANTGELFF.